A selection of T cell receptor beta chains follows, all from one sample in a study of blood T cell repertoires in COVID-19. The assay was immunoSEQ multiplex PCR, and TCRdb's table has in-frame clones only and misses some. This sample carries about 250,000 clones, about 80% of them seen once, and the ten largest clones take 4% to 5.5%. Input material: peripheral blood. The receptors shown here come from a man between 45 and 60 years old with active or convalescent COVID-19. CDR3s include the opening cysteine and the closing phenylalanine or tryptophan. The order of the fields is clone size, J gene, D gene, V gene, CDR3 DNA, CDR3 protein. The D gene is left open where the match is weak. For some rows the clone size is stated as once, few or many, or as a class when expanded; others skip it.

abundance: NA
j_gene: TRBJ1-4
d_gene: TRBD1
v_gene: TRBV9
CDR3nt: TGTGCCAGCAGCGGGACAGGGGCTGGTGAAAAACTGTTTTTT
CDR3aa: CASSGTGAGEKLFF

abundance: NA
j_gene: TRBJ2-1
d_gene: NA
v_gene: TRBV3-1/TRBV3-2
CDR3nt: TGTGCCAGCAGCTCAGGGTCTTCCTACAATGAGCAGTTCTTC
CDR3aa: CASSSGSSYNEQFF

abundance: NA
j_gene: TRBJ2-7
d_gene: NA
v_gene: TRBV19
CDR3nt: TGTGCCAGTAGTCCCGAGACTAGGAATGGGGAGCAGTACTTC
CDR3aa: CASSPETRNGEQYF

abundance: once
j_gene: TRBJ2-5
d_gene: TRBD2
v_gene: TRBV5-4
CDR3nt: TGTGCCAGCAGCTTGGGACTAGCGGGGACCCAAGAGACCCAGTACTTC
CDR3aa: CASSLGLAGTQETQYF

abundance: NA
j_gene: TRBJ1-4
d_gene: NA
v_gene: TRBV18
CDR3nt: TGTGCCAGCTCACCAATGGGGGCGGCTAATGAAAAACTGTTTTTT
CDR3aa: CASSPMGAANEKLFF

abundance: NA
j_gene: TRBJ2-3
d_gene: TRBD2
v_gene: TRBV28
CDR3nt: TGTGCCAGCAGGTTAGCGGGGTTCAAGGATACGCAGTATTTT
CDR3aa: CASRLAGFKDTQYF

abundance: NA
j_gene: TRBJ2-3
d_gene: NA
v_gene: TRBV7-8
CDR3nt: TGTGCCAGCAGCTTAGCGGGGGCCCCCCCAGATACGCAGTATTTT
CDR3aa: CASSLAGAPPDTQYF

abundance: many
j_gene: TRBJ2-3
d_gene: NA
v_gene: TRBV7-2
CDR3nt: TGTGCCAGCAGCTTAGTTTCACTTGACACAGATACGCAGTATTTT
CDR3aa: CASSLVSLDTDTQYF

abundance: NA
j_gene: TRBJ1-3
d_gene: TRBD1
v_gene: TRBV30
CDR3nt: TGTGCCTGGAGTGTGACAGGGGGCATGGTAAACACCATATATTTT
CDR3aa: CAWSVTGGMVNTIYF

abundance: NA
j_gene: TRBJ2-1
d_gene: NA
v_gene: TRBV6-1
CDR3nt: TGTGCCAGCAGTGAATGGGGGACAACTCCTGACCTATACAATGAGCAGTTCTTC
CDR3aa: CASSEWGTTPDLYNEQFF

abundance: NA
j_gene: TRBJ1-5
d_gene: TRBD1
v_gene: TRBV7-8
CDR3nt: TGTGCCAGCAGCCCCCTGAGGCAGGGGGATTATAGCAATCAGCCCCAGCATTTT
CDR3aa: CASSPLRQGDYSNQPQHF

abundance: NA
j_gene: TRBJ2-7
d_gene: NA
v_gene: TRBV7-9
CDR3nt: TGTGCCAGCAGCTTAAGGTCGGGCTACGAGCAGTACTTC
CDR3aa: CASSLRSGYEQYF

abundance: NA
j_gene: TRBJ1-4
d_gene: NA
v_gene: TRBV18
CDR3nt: TGTGCCAGCTCACCGGGCGTCCGGGAAGAAAAACTGTTTTTT
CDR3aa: CASSPGVREEKLFF

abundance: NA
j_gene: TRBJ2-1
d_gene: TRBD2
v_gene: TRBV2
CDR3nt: TGTGCCAGCAGGGGAACTAGCGGGGGGGCCAGTGAGCAGTTCTTC
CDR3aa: CASRGTSGGASEQFF

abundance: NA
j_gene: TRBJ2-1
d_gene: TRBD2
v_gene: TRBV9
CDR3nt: TGTGCCAGCAGCCACCCACTAGCGGTCTACAATGAGCAGTTCTTC
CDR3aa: CASSHPLAVYNEQFF

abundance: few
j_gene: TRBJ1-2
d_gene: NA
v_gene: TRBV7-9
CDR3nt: TGTGCCAGCGAACTTTACTATGGCTACACCTTC
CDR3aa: CASELYYGYTF

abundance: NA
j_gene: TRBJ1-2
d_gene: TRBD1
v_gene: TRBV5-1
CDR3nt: TGCGCCAGCAGCTTCCGGGACAGGATCCATGGCTACACCTTC
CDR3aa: CASSFRDRIHGYTF

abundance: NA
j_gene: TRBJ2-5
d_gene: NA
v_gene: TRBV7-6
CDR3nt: TGTGCCAGCAGCTTAGGGGGGCAGGGTGGGGACCAAGAGACCCAGTACTTC
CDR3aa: CASSLGGQGGDQETQYF

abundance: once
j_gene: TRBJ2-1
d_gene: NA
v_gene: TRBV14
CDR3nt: TGTGCCAGCAGCTATAGGACTATCTACAATGAGCAGTTCTTC
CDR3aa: CASSYRTIYNEQFF

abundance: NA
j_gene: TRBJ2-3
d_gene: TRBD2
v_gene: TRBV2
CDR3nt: TGTGCCAGCAGGGGCCCCGGGACTAGCGCTGCAGATACGCAGTATTTT
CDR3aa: CASRGPGTSAADTQYF

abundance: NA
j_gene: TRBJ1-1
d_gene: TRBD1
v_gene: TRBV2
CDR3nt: TGTGCCAGCAGCAACAGGGGGCAGGGCACTGAAGCTTTCTTT
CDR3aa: CASSNRGQGTEAFF

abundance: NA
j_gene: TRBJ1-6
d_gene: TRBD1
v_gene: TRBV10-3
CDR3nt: TGTGCCATCAGAGGGACAGGGGACAATTCACCCCTCCACTTT
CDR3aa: CAIRGTGDNSPLHF